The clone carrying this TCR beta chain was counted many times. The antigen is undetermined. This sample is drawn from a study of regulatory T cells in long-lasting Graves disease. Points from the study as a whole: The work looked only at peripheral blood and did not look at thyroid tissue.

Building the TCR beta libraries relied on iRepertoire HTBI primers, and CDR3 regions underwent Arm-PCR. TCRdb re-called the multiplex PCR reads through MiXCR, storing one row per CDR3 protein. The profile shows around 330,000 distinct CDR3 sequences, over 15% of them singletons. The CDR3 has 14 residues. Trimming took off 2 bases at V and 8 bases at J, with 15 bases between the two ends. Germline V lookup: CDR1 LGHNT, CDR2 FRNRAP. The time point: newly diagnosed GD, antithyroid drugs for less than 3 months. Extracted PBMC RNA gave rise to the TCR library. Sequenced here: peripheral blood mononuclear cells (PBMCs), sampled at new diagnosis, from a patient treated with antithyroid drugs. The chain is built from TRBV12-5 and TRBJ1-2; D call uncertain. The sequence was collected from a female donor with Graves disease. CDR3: CASGLPPASEGYTF. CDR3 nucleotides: TGTGCTAGTGGTTTGCCGCCAGCCTCGGAGGGCTACACCTTC.